What follows are 20 T cell receptor beta chains derived from one specimen sequenced in a study of cytomegalovirus exposure and HLA in healthy donors. The PCR used 60 Vbeta and 13 Jbeta primers. Only in-frame clones appear in the TCRdb table, and some are missing; sequencing was by immunoSEQ multiplex PCR. The sample holds around 150,000 clones; about 79% are singletons and the top ten take over 13%. The sample consisted of PBMCs. These TCRs come from a man aged 45-60 years in good health and CMV-seropositive.

In DNA form, the CDR3 reads TGTGCCAGCAGTTTAGGGTCGGGGTACGAGCAGTACGTC. Translating gives CASSLGSGYEQYV. The rearrangement joins TRBV27 to TRBJ2-7; possible D gene TRBD2, 5 bases. V was trimmed by 2 bases and J by 4 bases, leaving 9 bases between them. There are 13 residues in the CDR3. Germline V lookup: CDR1 MNHEY, CDR2 SMNVEV (reference sequence).

The chain recombines TRBV4-2 with TRBJ2-2, with TRBD2 identical over 11 bases. With 3 bases clipped from V and 4 bases from J, the junction kept 4 bases outside the gene matches. The CDR3 has 16 residues. CDR1 is LGHNA, CDR2 YNFKEQ, per germline. The CDR3 loop reads CASSHPGLAATGELFF. CDR3 coding DNA: TGTGCCAGCAGCCATCCGGGACTAGCGGCCACCGGGGAGCTGTTTTTT.

CDR3 loop: CASSPGGTKNTEAFF. The CDR3 DNA sequence: TGTGCCAGCAGTCCAGGGGGCACTAAGAACACTGAAGCTTTCTTT. The J gene is TRBJ1-1, the V gene TRBV6-1; 8 positions agree with TRBD1. V trimming: 5 bases; J trimming: 1 base; junction bases outside the gene matches: 6. This CDR3 contains 15 residues. Per the germline V gene, CDR1 is MNHNS and CDR2 is SASEGT.

The J gene is TRBJ2-7, the V gene TRBV18, with TRBD1 matching over 10 bases. The CDR3 has 13 residues. The ends lost 6 bases at V and 4 bases at J; junction bases unmatched: 3. Germline V CDR1 and CDR2: KGHSH, LQKENI. CDR3 coding DNA: TGTGCCAGCTCGGTGGGACAGGGGTACGAGCAGTACTTC. This sequence encodes CASSVGQGYEQYF.

The rearrangement links TRBV7-3 to TRBJ2-5, with 7 nucleotides matching TRBD1. CDR1 SGHTA and CDR2 FQGTGA come from the germline V gene. J lost 4 bases, V lost 0 bases, and 5 bases had no gene match. The CDR3 consists of 15 residues. CDR3 bases: TGTGCCAGCAGCTTAACGACAGGGTCCGGAGAGACCCAGTACTTC. It yields the protein CASSLTTGSGETQYF.

The chain combines TRBV18 with TRBJ2-1; no definite D call. This CDR3 is 14 amino acids long. V was trimmed by 3 bases and J by 10 bases, leaving 16 bases between them. Germline lookup yields CDR1 KGHSH and CDR2 LQKENI. CDR3 DNA: TGTGCCAGCTCACCGAGGTTCCCCGACGGCGAGCAGTTCTTC. Its translation is CASSPRFPDGEQFF.

The chain carries TRBV11-2 and TRBJ1-5; D gene uncertain. CDR1 SGHAT and CDR2 FQNNGV come from the germline V gene. Trimming cost V 5 bases and J 6 bases, with 11 bases left between them. CDR3 length: 13 residues. The CDR3 loop reads CASSPDMFQPQHF. The CDR3 DNA sequence: TGTGCCAGCAGCCCAGACATGTTTCAGCCCCAGCATTTT.

The V and J genes are TRBV2 and TRBJ2-2; D ambiguous. The germline CDR1 and CDR2 sequences are SNHLY and FYNNEI. The length of the CDR3 is 13 residues. V was shortened by 6 bases and J by 8 bases, with 13 bases between the two germline ends. The CDR3 loop is CASRANGWGELFF. The CDR3 DNA follows: TGTGCCAGCAGGGCAAATGGTTGGGGGGAGCTGTTTTTT.

The V gene is TRBV28, the J gene TRBJ2-3; TRBD2 matches 14 bases. V lost 4 bases, J lost 4 bases, and 7 bases stayed unmatched. This CDR3 is built from 17 residues. Looked up from germline, CDR1 is MDHEN and CDR2 is SYDVKM. The CDR3 protein is CASSSTGLAGVADTQYF. The DNA for the CDR3 is TGTGCCAGCAGTTCCACGGGACTAGCGGGGGTGGCAGATACGCAGTATTTT.

The chain has TRBV5-6 and TRBJ1-2; 11 bases are a match to TRBD1. Germline CDR1 and CDR2: SGHDT and YYEEEE. This CDR3 has 15 amino acids. J lost 5 bases, V lost 4 bases, and 7 bases had no gene match. The CDR3 region has the DNA TGTGCCAGCAGCGGGGGGACAGGGGGGTTTTATGGCTACACCTTC. Translating it yields CASSGGTGGFYGYTF.

The J gene is TRBJ2-6, the V gene TRBV5-4; TRBD2 matches 7 bases. J was trimmed by 4 bases and V by 0 bases; bases with no gene match: 7. Germline V lookup: CDR1 SGHNT, CDR2 YYREEE (reference sequence). CDR3 length equals 17 residues. The CDR3 DNA is TGTGCCAGCAGCTTGGCCACGTGGGGAGGGGGGGCCAACGTCCTGACTTTC. This encodes CASSLATWGGGANVLTF.

The chain has TRBV5-1 and TRBJ2-1; D is uncertain. The CDR3 spans 13 residues. Between the trimmed V and J ends, which lost 0 bases and 5 bases, there was a span of 6 bases. Germline V gene lookup returns CDR1 SGHRS and CDR2 YFSETQ. CDR3 amino acids: CASSLAANNEQFF. The CDR3 DNA reads as TGCGCCAGCAGCTTGGCAGCGAACAATGAGCAGTTCTTC. Supplemented by reference TRBV5-1 and TRBJ2-1, the full variable domain reads KAGVTQTPRYLIKTRGQQVTLSCSPISGHRSVSWYQQTPGQGLQFLFEYFSETQRNKGNFPGRFSGRQFSNSRSEMNVSTLELGDSALYLCASSLAANNEQFFGPGTRLTVL.

This chain joins TRBV29-1 and TRBJ1-2; the D is unclear. The CDR3 sequence is 12 residues long. V lost 4 bases, J lost 6 bases, and 12 bases lay in between. Per the germline V gene, CDR1 is SQVTM and CDR2 is ANQGSEA. CDR3 DNA sequence: TGCAGCGTTGTGTCGAAAGCGGATGGCTACACCTTC. It is translated as CSVVSKADGYTF.

This chain connects TRBV9 to TRBJ2-2; 15 bases agree with TRBD2. In germline, CDR1 is SGDLS, CDR2 YYNGEE. CDR3 length equals 17 residues. Trimming cost V 3 bases and J 4 bases; bases outside gene matches: 4. This chain's CDR3 is CASSGTSGGAGTGELFF. As DNA, the CDR3 is TGTGCCAGCAGCGGGACTAGCGGGGGGGCGGGCACCGGGGAGCTGTTTTTT.

The J gene is TRBJ1-5, the V gene TRBV9; 8 bases agree with TRBD1. Germline CDR1 is SGDLS and CDR2 is YYNGEE. The J segment lost 0 bases and the V segment lost 4 bases, leaving 6 bases of the junction unmatched. CDR3 length equals 16 residues. CDR3 DNA: TGTGCCAGCAGCCCTGGACAGGGCTATAGCAATCAGCCCCAGCATTTT. As protein: CASSPGQGYSNQPQHF.

This clone was counted between two and nine times. The chain combines TRBV19 with TRBJ1-2, with D maybe TRBD1 (5 bases). The V end was cut by 5 bases, the J end by 4 bases, with 14 bases between. There are 14 residues in the CDR3. Per the germline V gene, CDR1 is LNHDA and CDR2 is SQIVND (reference sequence). This CDR3 is CASSPTATPYGYTF. CDR3 coding DNA: TGTGCCAGTAGTCCGACAGCTACCCCCTATGGCTACACCTTC.

This chain links TRBV9 with TRBJ1-6; 9 bases are a match to TRBD1. Germline V gene lookup returns CDR1 SGDLS and CDR2 YYNGEE. The length of the CDR3 is 15 residues. The J segment lost 7 bases and the V segment lost 0 bases, leaving 2 bases of the junction unmatched. The CDR3 is CASSVAQGANSPLHF. The CDR3 DNA reads as TGTGCCAGCAGCGTAGCACAGGGGGCGAATTCACCCCTCCACTTT.

This sequence joins TRBV11-3 and TRBJ2-3; D is ambiguous. V lost 0 bases and J lost 2, with 6 bases in between. Germline values: CDR1 SGHNT, CDR2 YENEEA. CDR3 size: 14 residues. CDR3 in amino acids: CASSLDRVTDTQYF. In nucleotides, the CDR3 is TGTGCCAGCAGCTTAGATCGGGTCACAGATACGCAGTATTTT.

The gene calls are TRBV20-1 and TRBJ1-3; D gene unclear. Germline assignment: CDR1 DFQATT and CDR2 SNEGSKA (reference sequence). The CDR3 runs to 11 residues. Trimming left V 4 bases short and J 2 bases short, with 3 bases between. The CDR3 DNA is TGCAGTGCTACAACTGGAAACACCATATATTTT. Protein product: CSATTGNTIYF.

This chain joins TRBV7-2 and TRBJ2-1; a weak D match, TRBD1 (6 bases). The CDR3 consists of 12 residues. Germline CDR1 reads SGHTA; CDR2 reads FQGNSA. The CDR3 nucleotides read TGTGCAACAGGGTTAACTTGGGATGAGCAGTTCTTC. This encodes CATGLTWDEQFF.